This T cell receptor beta chain was recovered during a study of beta chain features in type 1 diabetes. Study-wide findings and caveats: PCR might preferentially amplify shorter templates, equally in patients and controls.

Per the germline V gene, CDR1 is MNHEY and CDR2 is SVGAGI. CDR3 length: 14 residues. Unmatched junction bases numbered 5, after V lost 2 bases and J lost 5 bases. Of the isolated RNA, all was reverse transcribed, and so the sequenced material was expressed TCRB transcripts. Clones were read by immunoSEQ multiplex PCR, and TCRdb kept only the in-frame ones, dropping some. The sample includes 450,000 to 550,000 clones, over 25% of them seen just once. Comments on this clone: Its antigen is not known.

The sequenced material came from naive CD4+ T cells from blood. The chain links TRBV6-5 to TRBJ2-5; 7 positions agree with TRBD1. This TCR came from a young man in good health. The CDR3 is CASSYQNRGETQYF. CDR3 bases: TGTGCCAGCAGTTACCAGAACAGGGGCGAGACCCAGTACTTC.